This TCR beta chain came from a study of Graves' ophthalmopathy and Graves' hyperthyroidism. About the research overall: Peripheral blood was gathered at first diagnosis, ahead of any treatment whatsoever.

This clonotype was observed at least ten times. RNA transcripts provided the template for amplifying TCR beta CDR3 regions. RT-PCR was first run with HTBI primers, then multiplex PCR in a second round. TCRdb passed the multiplex PCR reads through MiXCR, listing each CDR3 protein once. The sample consists of about 640,000 distinct CDR3 sequences, just over 40% of them appearing once. Clinicians made diagnoses from clinical symptoms, serum thyroxine, TRAb, thyroid ultrasound and orbital computed tomography. A volume of 9.5 to 10 ml of fresh peripheral blood supplied the PBMCs. The ends were cut back, 6 bases at V and 3 bases at J, with 11 bases in the middle. CDR1 and CDR2 from the germline V gene are MNHNY and SVGAGI (reference sequence). The CDR3 has 13 amino acids.

The chain recombines TRBV6-6 with TRBJ1-2; no clear D. Sequenced input: peripheral blood. This receptor was identified in an adult man with Graves' ophthalmopathy. The CDR3 reads CASSYLRYYGYTF. CDR3 DNA sequence: TGTGCCAGCAGCTACCTTCGATACTATGGCTACACCTTC.